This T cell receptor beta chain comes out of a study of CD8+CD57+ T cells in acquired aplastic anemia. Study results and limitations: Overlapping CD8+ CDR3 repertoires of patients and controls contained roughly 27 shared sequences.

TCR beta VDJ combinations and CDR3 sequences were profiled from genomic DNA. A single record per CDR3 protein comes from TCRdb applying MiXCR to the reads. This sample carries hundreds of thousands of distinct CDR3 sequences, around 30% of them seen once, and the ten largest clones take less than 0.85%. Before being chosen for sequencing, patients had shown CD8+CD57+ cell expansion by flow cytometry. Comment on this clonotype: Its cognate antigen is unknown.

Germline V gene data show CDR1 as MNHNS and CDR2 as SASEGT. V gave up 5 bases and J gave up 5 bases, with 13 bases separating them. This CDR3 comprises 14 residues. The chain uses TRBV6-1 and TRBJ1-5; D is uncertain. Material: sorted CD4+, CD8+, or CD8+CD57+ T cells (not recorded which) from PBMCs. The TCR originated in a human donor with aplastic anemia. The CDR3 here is CASSQDWDYQPQHF. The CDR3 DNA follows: TGTGCCAGCAGTCAGGACTGGGATTATCAGCCCCAGCATTTT.